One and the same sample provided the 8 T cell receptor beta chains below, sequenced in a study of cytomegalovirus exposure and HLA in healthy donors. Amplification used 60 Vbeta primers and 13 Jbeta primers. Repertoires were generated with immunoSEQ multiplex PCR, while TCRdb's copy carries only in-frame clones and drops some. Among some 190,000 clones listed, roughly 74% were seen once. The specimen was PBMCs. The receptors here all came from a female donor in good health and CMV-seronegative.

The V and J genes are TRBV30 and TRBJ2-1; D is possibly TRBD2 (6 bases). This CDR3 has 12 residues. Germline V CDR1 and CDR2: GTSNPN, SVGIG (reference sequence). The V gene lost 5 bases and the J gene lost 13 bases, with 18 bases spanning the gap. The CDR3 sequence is CAWGGTGQDQFF. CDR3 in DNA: TGTGCCTGGGGAGGGACGGGGCAGGACCAGTTCTTC.

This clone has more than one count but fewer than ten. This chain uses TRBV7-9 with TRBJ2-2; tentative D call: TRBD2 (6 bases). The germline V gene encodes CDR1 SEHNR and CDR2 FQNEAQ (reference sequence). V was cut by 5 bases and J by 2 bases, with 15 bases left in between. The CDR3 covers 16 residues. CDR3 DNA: TGTGCCAGCAGCGCGGGGCAGAGGGATAACACCGGGGAGCTGTTTTTT. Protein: CASSAGQRDNTGELFF.

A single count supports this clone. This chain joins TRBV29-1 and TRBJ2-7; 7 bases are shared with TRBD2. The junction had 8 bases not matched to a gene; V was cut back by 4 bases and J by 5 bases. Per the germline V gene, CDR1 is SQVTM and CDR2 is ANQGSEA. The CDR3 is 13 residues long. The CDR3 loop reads CSVAWTRGDEQYF. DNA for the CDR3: TGCAGCGTTGCATGGACTAGAGGCGACGAGCAGTACTTC.

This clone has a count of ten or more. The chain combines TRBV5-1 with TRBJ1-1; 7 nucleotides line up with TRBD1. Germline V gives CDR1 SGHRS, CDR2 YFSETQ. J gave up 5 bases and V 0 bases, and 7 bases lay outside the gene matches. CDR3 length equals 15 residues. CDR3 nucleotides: TGCGCCAGCAGCTTGGAACAGGGGCAGGGAACTGAAGCTTTCTTT. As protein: CASSLEQGQGTEAFF.

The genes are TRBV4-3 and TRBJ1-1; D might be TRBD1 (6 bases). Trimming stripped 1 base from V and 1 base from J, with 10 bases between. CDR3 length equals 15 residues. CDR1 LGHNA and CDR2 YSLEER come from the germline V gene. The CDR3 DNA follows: TGCGCCAGCAGCCAAGTACAGGGCGGGAACACTGAAGCTTTCTTT. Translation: CASSQVQGGNTEAFF.

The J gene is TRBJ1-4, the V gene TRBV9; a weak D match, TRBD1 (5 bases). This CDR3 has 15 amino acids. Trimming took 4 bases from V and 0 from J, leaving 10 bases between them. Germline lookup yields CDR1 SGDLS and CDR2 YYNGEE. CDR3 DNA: TGTGCCAGCAGCTCGCGACAGACAACTAATGAAAAACTGTTTTTT. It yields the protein CASSSRQTTNEKLFF. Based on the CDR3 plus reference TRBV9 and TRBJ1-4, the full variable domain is DSGVTQTPKHLITATGQRVTLRCSPRSGDLSVYWYQQSLDQGLQFLIQYYNGEERAKGNILERFSAQQFPDLHSELNLSSLELGDSALYFCASSSRQTTNEKLFFGSGTQLSVL.

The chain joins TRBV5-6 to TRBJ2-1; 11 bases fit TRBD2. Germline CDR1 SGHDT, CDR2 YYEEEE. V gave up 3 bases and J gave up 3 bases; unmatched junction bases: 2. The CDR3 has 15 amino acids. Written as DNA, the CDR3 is TGTGCCAGCAGCTCTGGACTAGCGGGCTACAATGAGCAGTTCTTC. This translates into CASSSGLAGYNEQFF. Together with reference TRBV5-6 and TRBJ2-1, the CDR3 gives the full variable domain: DAGVTQSPTHLIKTRGQQVTLRCSPKSGHDTVSWYQQALGQGPQFIFQYYEEEERQRGNFPDRFSGHQFPNYSSELNVNALLLGDSALYLCASSSGLAGYNEQFFGPGTRLTVL.

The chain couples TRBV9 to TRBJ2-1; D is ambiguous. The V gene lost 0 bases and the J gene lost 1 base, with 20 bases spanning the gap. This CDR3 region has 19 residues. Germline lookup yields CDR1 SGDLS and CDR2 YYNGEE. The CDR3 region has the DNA TGTGCCAGCAGCGTAGAGGAAAACCTGGCAGGTCCGTCCTACAATGAGCAGTTCTTC. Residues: CASSVEENLAGPSYNEQFF.